A single sample is the source of the 32 T cell receptor beta chains below, sequenced in a study of blood T cell repertoires in COVID-19 (dated by TCRdb to the early 2020s). Library generation was performed with the immunoSEQ multiplex PCR assay. This immuneACCESS table, as held by TCRdb, lists in-frame sequences with V and J called but not all clones. Of the missing ones, under half trace to an unresolved V gene in checked studies; the others have no known cause. This sample lists 200,000 to 300,000 clones; approximately 84% were detected once. Of the sample, under 2% is held by the ten largest clones. Sequences were obtained from peripheral blood. The receptors stem from a woman aged 80 or older with acute or convalescent COVID-19.

The J gene is TRBJ2-2, the V gene TRBV2, with 7 bases lining up with TRBD1. The V and J ends lost 8 bases and 3 bases, in that order; junction bases with no gene match: 6. Germline V gene lookup returns CDR1 SNHLY and CDR2 FYNNEI. The CDR3 length is 14 residues. The CDR3, as DNA: TGTGCCAGCGTTATTGGGACAGACACCGGGGAGCTGTTTTTT. Residues: CASVIGTDTGELFF.

This clone was recorded a few times. The gene calls are TRBV18 and TRBJ2-1; 7 bases match TRBD1. With V trimmed by 3 bases and J by 7 bases, 0 bases remained unmatched. The CDR3 extends over 12 amino acids. Germline V gene lookup returns CDR1 KGHSH and CDR2 LQKENI. As DNA, the CDR3 is TGTGCCAGCTCACCGACAGGGAATGAGCAGTTCTTC. Translated, it gives CASSPTGNEQFF.

The chain uses TRBV29-1 and TRBJ2-2; 10 bases map to TRBD2. V lost 6 bases, J lost 2 bases, and 9 bases stayed unmatched. Per germline, CDR1 SQVTM and CDR2 ANQGSEA. The length of the CDR3 is 16 residues. This chain's CDR3 is CSVAKERGGNTGELFF. The CDR3, as DNA: TGCAGCGTAGCGAAGGAGCGGGGGGGCAACACCGGGGAGCTGTTTTTT.

The V gene is TRBV27, the J gene TRBJ1-1; D is perhaps TRBD1 (6 bases). With 2 bases removed from V and 0 bases from J, the gap between germline ends came to 13 bases. The V gene's germline CDR1 is MNHEY and CDR2 SMNVEV (reference sequence). CDR3 length: 16 amino acids. In DNA, the CDR3 is TGTGCCAGCAGTTTACTTTCAGGGGCCATGAACACTGAAGCTTTCTTT. It is translated as CASSLLSGAMNTEAFF.

This clone was observed a few times. The rearrangement uses TRBV12-5 and TRBJ2-2; maybe TRBD1 (6 bases). There are 16 residues in the CDR3. V shed 2 bases and J shed 5 bases, with 15 bases lying between them. The germline CDR1 and CDR2 sequences are LGHNT and FRNRAP. The CDR3 DNA reads as TGTGCTAGTGGTTTGCCCAAGACCACAGGGACCGGGGAGCTGTTTTTT. This codes for CASGLPKTTGTGELFF. The full variable domain, its missing parts supplied by reference TRBV12-5 and TRBJ2-2, is DARVTQTPRHKVTEMGQEVTMRCQPILGHNTVFWYRQTMMQGLELLAYFRNRAPLDDSGMPKDRFSAEMPDATLATLKIQPSEPRDSAVYFCASGLPKTTGTGELFFGEGSRLTVL.

This clone was seen a handful of times. The J gene is TRBJ2-3, the V gene TRBV18, with D maybe TRBD1 (7 bases). V was trimmed by 4 bases and J by 0 bases, leaving 14 bases between them. Germline assignment: CDR1 KGHSH and CDR2 LQKENI. The CDR3 totals 16 residues. In DNA form, the CDR3 reads TGTGCCAGCTCACTAAAACAGGGGACTAGCACAGATACGCAGTATTTT. This codes for CASSLKQGTSTDTQYF.

In regard to this clone: Germline and junction disagree at one end, which may indicate a read error. The genes are TRBV25-1 and TRBJ1-3; TRBD1 is a possible D gene (6 bases). The CDR3 is made up of 14 amino acids. The germline gives CDR1 MGHDK, CDR2 SYGVNS. The CDR3 is CASSEPGAGNTIYF. The CDR3 DNA reads as TGTGCCAGCAGTGAACCAGGGGCTGGAAACACAATATATTTT.

This clone occurred a few times. The J gene is TRBJ1-2, the V gene TRBV6-6, with TRBD1 as a possible D gene (6 bases). Germline V gene data show CDR1 as MNHNY and CDR2 as SVGAGI (reference sequence). Trimming left V 5 bases short and J 2 bases short, with 18 bases between. This CDR3 contains 16 residues. The CDR3: CASSQEWGQTNYGYTF. The CDR3 DNA reads as TGTGCCAGCAGTCAAGAGTGGGGGCAGACCAACTATGGCTACACCTTC.

This chain joins TRBV5-1 and TRBJ2-3, with 13 bases identical to TRBD2. Germline V CDR1 and CDR2: SGHRS, YFSETQ. The V segment lost 4 bases and the J segment 2 bases; nucleotides outside the gene matches: 7. CDR3 length equals 17 residues. CDR3: CASSPGLAGDLTDTQYF. For the CDR3, the DNA is TGCGCCAGCAGCCCCGGACTAGCGGGGGACCTCACAGATACGCAGTATTTT.

The chain has TRBV6-5 and TRBJ1-1; 8 bases fit TRBD1. The CDR3 runs 14 residues. Germline lookup yields CDR1 MNHEY and CDR2 SVGAGI. V trimming: 3 bases; J trimming: 6 bases; junction bases outside the gene matches: 6. In nucleotides, the CDR3 is TGTGCCAGCAGTTATGGTGGACAGGGCGCTGAAGCTTTCTTT. Protein product: CASSYGGQGAEAFF.

The chain is built from TRBV28 and TRBJ2-7; TRBD1 aligns across 7 bases. V shed 6 bases and J 3 bases; nucleotides not matched to a gene: 8. CDR1 and CDR2 (germline): MDHEN, SYDVKM. This CDR3 has 14 residues. Written as DNA, the CDR3 is TGTGCCAGCAGCCGGACAGGTTCCCTCTACGAGCAGTACTTC. Amino acid sequence: CASSRTGSLYEQYF.

V is TRBV2 and J is TRBJ2-7; TRBD2 is a possible D gene (5 bases). The CDR3 loop spans 14 amino acids. CDR1 is SNHLY and CDR2 is FYNNEI in the germline V gene. Trimming removed 6 bases from V and 5 bases from J, with 17 bases in between. The CDR3 spells CASRFESSGNEQYF. CDR3 bases: TGTGCCAGCAGATTCGAGTCCTCCGGGAACGAGCAGTACTTC.

V usage is TRBV6-2 or TRBV6-3 and J usage is TRBJ2-5; D call uncertain. The V gene's germline CDR1 is MNHEY and CDR2 SVGEGT. This CDR3 is 12 amino acids long. With 2 bases removed from V and 5 bases from J, the gap between germline ends came to 6 bases. The CDR3 DNA follows: TGTGCCAGCAGTTACGGGCCTGAGACCCAGTACTTC. The encoded protein is CASSYGPETQYF.

This chain uses TRBV18 with TRBJ1-6; 8 nucleotides agree with TRBD1. Per the germline V gene, CDR1 is KGHSH and CDR2 is LQKENI. V dropped 6 bases and J dropped 8; count of bases not matched to a gene: 3. This CDR3 comprises 13 residues. The CDR3 DNA is TGTGCCAGCTCCCCGGACAGGGATTCACCCCTCCACTTT. Amino acids: CASSPDRDSPLHF.

The chain employs TRBV6-2 or TRBV6-3 and TRBJ1-2; D is possibly TRBD1 (6 bases). This CDR3 has 15 residues. The germline V gene encodes CDR1 MNHEY and CDR2 SVGEGT. Trimming took off 5 bases at V and 7 bases at J, with 20 bases between the two ends. The CDR3 reads CASSQSIPTGSGYTF. The CDR3, as DNA: TGTGCCAGCAGTCAGAGTATACCGACAGGATCTGGCTACACCTTC.

J is TRBJ1-2 and V is TRBV5-5; the match to TRBD1 covers 11 bases. J lost 6 bases, V lost 4 bases, and 5 bases had no gene match. This CDR3 is built from 14 residues. Germline V gives CDR1 SGHKS, CDR2 YYEKEE (reference sequence). The CDR3 spells CASSQDRGHNGYTF. CDR3 sequence (DNA): TGTGCCAGCAGCCAGGACAGGGGGCATAATGGCTACACCTTC.

This clone has a single count. The chain carries TRBV18 and TRBJ1-2; 9 bases fit TRBD1. The trim removed 2 bases at V and 3 bases at J, leaving 7 bases unmatched. Germline V gene data show CDR1 as KGHSH and CDR2 as LQKENI. CDR3 size: 16 residues. CDR3 sequence reads: CASSPNRGRFDYGYTF. The CDR3 nucleotides read TGTGCCAGCTCACCAAACAGGGGGCGCTTTGACTATGGCTACACCTTC.

This clone was picked up a small number of times. V is TRBV14 and J is TRBJ2-7; unclear D gene. Germline V gene data show CDR1 as SGHDN and CDR2 as FVKESK. The CDR3 totals 18 residues. The V gene lost 4 bases and the J gene lost 2 bases, with 24 bases spanning the gap. The CDR3 reads CASSPRPRPVLNPYEQYF. Here the CDR3 DNA reads TGTGCCAGCAGCCCCCGCCCTCGACCAGTACTAAACCCCTACGAGCAGTACTTC.

The chain combines TRBV5-5 with TRBJ1-4; TRBD1 might be the D (5 bases). The CDR3 has 15 residues. V lost 1 base and J lost 6, with 13 bases in between. Germline V gene lookup returns CDR1 SGHKS and CDR2 YYEKEE (reference sequence). CDR3 loop: CASSLSSGPYEKLFF. CDR3 sequence (DNA): TGTGCCAGCAGCTTGAGTTCAGGGCCTTATGAAAAACTGTTTTTT.

The chain joins TRBV7-2 to TRBJ2-7; 8 bases align to TRBD1. Germline lookup yields CDR1 SGHTA and CDR2 FQGNSA. The V gene end was trimmed by 4 bases and the J gene end by 5 bases; junction bases not matched to a gene: 7. CDR3 size: 14 residues. The CDR3 here is CASSSRTGSNEQYF. The CDR3 DNA is TGTGCCAGCAGCTCTCGGACAGGGAGCAACGAGCAGTACTTC.

The chain links TRBV5-8 to TRBJ1-5; D not resolved. Per germline, CDR1 SGHTS and CDR2 YDEGEE. The CDR3 runs 15 residues. V lost 0 bases to trimming and J lost 0 bases, with 7 bases between them. The CDR3 reads CASSLGHYSNQPQHF. The CDR3 nucleotides read TGTGCCAGCAGCTTGGGGCATTATAGCAATCAGCCCCAGCATTTT.

V is TRBV18 and J is TRBJ2-7, with TRBD1 identical over 7 bases. Germline loops: CDR1 KGHSH, CDR2 LQKENI. Trimming at V came to 2 bases and at J to 4 bases, leaving 5 bases not matched to a gene. CDR3 length equals 14 residues. This chain's CDR3 is CASSPEQGRYEQYF. The CDR3 DNA follows: TGTGCCAGCTCACCAGAACAGGGGAGATACGAGCAGTACTTC.

In its sample, this clone was seen once. The chain couples TRBV19 to TRBJ1-3; no definite D call. Between the trimmed V and J ends, which lost 5 bases and 0 bases, there was a span of 11 bases. CDR3 length: 15 residues. Per germline, CDR1 LNHDA and CDR2 SQIVND (reference sequence). The CDR3 sequence is CASSSGLSSGNTIYF. The DNA of the CDR3 is TGTGCCAGTAGTTCGGGTCTCAGCTCTGGAAACACCATATATTTT.

J is TRBJ1-1 and V is TRBV15; D perhaps matches TRBD1 (6 bases). Germline V lookup: CDR1 LNHNV, CDR2 YYDKDF (reference sequence). CDR3 length equals 15 residues. The V gene lost 1 base and the J gene lost 0 bases, with 9 bases spanning the gap. CDR3 coding DNA: TGTGCCACCAGCAGAGGAACAGGGCTGAACACTGAAGCTTTCTTT. It encodes CATSRGTGLNTEAFF.

This clone has just a few counts. V is TRBV5-1 and J is TRBJ2-7; maybe TRBD2 (5 bases). This CDR3 is built from 17 residues. Germline-derived CDR1 and CDR2 are SGHRS and YFSETQ. Trimming pared 4 bases from V and 2 bases from J, leaving 22 bases between. The CDR3 coding sequence is TGCGCCAGCAGCGTGAGGGCTCCAAGCGGCCTCACCTACGAGCAGTACTTC. Its protein product is CASSVRAPSGLTYEQYF.

This chain uses TRBV7-9 with TRBJ2-2; D ambiguous. Germline-derived CDR1 and CDR2 are SEHNR and FQNEAQ (reference sequence). The CDR3 spans 16 residues. V lost 3 bases and J lost 4, with 15 bases in between. The CDR3 nucleotides read TGTGCCAGCAGCTTCCCCGGTGGGCAATCCACCGGGGAGCTGTTTTTT. Translation: CASSFPGGQSTGELFF. The full variable domain, rest sourced from reference TRBV7-9 and TRBJ2-2, is DTGVSQNPRHKITKRGQNVTFRCDPISEHNRLYWYRQTLGQGPEFLTYFQNEAQLEKSRLLSDRFSAERPKGSFSTLEIQRTEQGDSAMYLCASSFPGGQSTGELFFGEGSRLTVL.

J is TRBJ2-1 and V is TRBV2; 7 nucleotides align to TRBD2. V lost 7 bases and J lost 2; bases outside the gene matches: 5. The CDR3 spans 14 residues. CDR1 is SNHLY, CDR2 FYNNEI, per germline. CDR3 sequence (DNA): TGTGCCAGCAAGACTAGCAAGGCCTACAATGAGCAGTTCTTC. As protein: CASKTSKAYNEQFF.

The chain employs TRBV29-1 and TRBJ2-3; a possible D gene is TRBD2 (6 bases). V gave up 5 bases and J gave up 1 base, with 13 bases separating them. This CDR3 has 14 amino acids. CDR1 SQVTM and CDR2 ANQGSEA come from the germline V gene. CDR3 protein: CSVPKRGGTDTQYF. The CDR3 DNA reads as TGCAGCGTTCCAAAACGCGGGGGCACAGATACGCAGTATTTT.

The chain links TRBV18 to TRBJ2-5; D may be TRBD1 (6 bases). Trimming removed 0 bases from V and 9 bases from J, with 14 bases in between. The CDR3 length is 14 residues. CDR1 is KGHSH and CDR2 is LQKENI in the germline V gene. The CDR3 DNA follows: TGTGCCAGCTCACCACCGACAGGCTCTGGTGCCCAGTACTTC. This encodes CASSPPTGSGAQYF. The whole variable domain, remainder taken from reference TRBV18 and TRBJ2-5, is NAGVMQNPRHLVRRRGQEARLRCSPMKGHSHVYWYRQLPEEGLKFMVYLQKENIIDESGMPKERFSAEFPKEGPSILRIQQVVRGDSAAYFCASSPPTGSGAQYFGPGTRLLVL.

The chain uses TRBV7-9 and TRBJ1-1, with a possible D match to TRBD1 (5 bases). The CDR3 consists of 15 residues. Germline V gene lookup returns CDR1 SEHNR and CDR2 FQNEAQ (reference sequence). Trimming removed 1 base from V and 2 bases from J, with 11 bases in between. As DNA, the CDR3 is TGTGCCAGCAGCTTAGGACGGGGGTCAAACACTGAAGCTTTCTTT. Its translation is CASSLGRGSNTEAFF.

The rearrangement joins TRBV7-9 to TRBJ1-1, with D perhaps matching TRBD1 (6 bases). The V gene lost 5 bases and the J gene lost 1 base, with 14 bases spanning the gap. The CDR3 sequence is 15 residues long. Per germline, CDR1 SEHNR and CDR2 FQNEAQ (reference sequence). CDR3: CASSIQGLGNTEAFF. The CDR3 coding sequence is TGTGCCAGCAGCATACAGGGTTTAGGGAACACTGAAGCTTTCTTT.

The V and J genes are TRBV20-1 and TRBJ1-1; possible D gene TRBD1, 5 bases. Germline V CDR1 and CDR2: DFQATT, SNEGSKA (reference sequence). V gave up 7 bases and J gave up 8 bases, with 14 bases separating them. The CDR3 covers 11 residues. In DNA, the CDR3 is TGCAGTGGGGAGGGACGGGCCGAAGCTTTCTTT. It specifies CSGEGRAEAFF.